This T cell receptor beta chain was found in a study of Ad26.COV2.S vaccination and SARS-CoV-2 variants (TCRdb year 2021). At the level of the whole study: Vaccine-arm donors were drawn from COV1001, a multicentre, randomized, double-blind, placebo-controlled phase I-IIa trial of Ad26.COV2.S in healthy adults. Dosing of Ad26.COV2.S was intramuscular, at either 5x10^10 or 1x10^11 viral particles, delivered as one shot or as two shots spaced 56 days apart. The specificity and breadth of SARS-CoV-2-reactive T cell receptors after Ad26.COV2.S vaccination were assessed by TCRbeta repertoire sequencing. A total of roughly 30 samples were included in the TCR-sequenced set, comprising about 20 Ad26.COV2.S vaccine recipients, 5 placebo recipients and 8 SARS-CoV-2 convalescent individuals. Trial participants were randomized into five groups of five: low-dose or high-dose Ad26.COV2.S given once or twice, or placebo on both occasions. Investigators remained blinded to trial group allocation during experiments and outcome assessment.

As for this clone: Its antigen is not yet known. Within one base of it there is no much larger clone, and no base qualities were kept.

TCRbeta CDR3 regions were sequenced with the immunoSEQ Assay. After extraction, genomic DNA underwent amplification by bias-controlled multiplex PCR, followed by high-throughput sequencing. Per the original workflow: To quantify the absolute abundance of every unique TCRbeta CDR3 region, sequences were collapsed and filtered. Usable DNA was measured by amplifying reference genes present in all nucleated cells, and TCRbeta template counts were normalized to that usable DNA to estimate T cell fraction. Repertoire TCRs were annotated as SARS-CoV-2-specific by exact matching of V gene, CDR3 amino acid sequence and J gene to a known reactive TCR set. The reference SARS-CoV-2 TCR set was derived from MIRA and filtered for enrichment in COVID-19-positive ImmuneCODE repertoires, a step that removed public or cross-reactive TCRs. Using the MIRA antigens, annotated TCRs were further analysed by specific ORF or by position within an ORF. Breadth was defined as the number of annotated unique rearrangements divided by the total number of unique productive rearrangements, and depth was defined as the summed frequency of the annotated unique rearrangements. Group comparisons of TCR breadth used two-sided Wilcoxon rank-sum tests. Entries here come from immuneACCESS through TCRdb and include only in-frame sequences with V and J called. Some clones fail to appear in such tables; in the studies checked, an unresolved V gene covers under half of the shortfall, and the cause of the remainder is unknown. The V and J calls and clone size were taken over from that table, and D and trimming were inferred from the DNA. This sample comprises roughly 700,000 clones, around 89% of them detected only once. The ten largest clones add up to around 1.4% of the sample.

V and J are trimmed by 5 bases and 2 bases, and the gene matches miss 6 bases of the junction. From a lookup of the germline V gene, CDR1 and CDR2 are SGHTA and FQGTGA. Reading from cysteine to phenylalanine, the CDR3 counts 15 amino acids. The retained sequence is limited to the CDR3, 45 bases, with the frame set at the first base. Results the study describes overall, beyond this receptor: Spike-specific TCR breadth was higher in Ad26.COV2.S recipients than in placebo recipients (P = 0.0014). The authors noted that the TCR breadth and depth analyses may have underestimated total T cell responses. Vaccine and placebo recipients had comparable non-spike TCR breadth, which fits with the vaccine containing only spike. After vaccination, spike-specific CD8+ and CD4+ T cell responses were reported to show substantial breadth. The study lacked the statistical power to compare responses across vaccine doses or regimens.

The treatment or condition label here, explained by the study, means: approximately 18 received Ad26.COV2.S at low or high dose, single or two shots; 5 received placebo; per-sample allocation not given. For vaccine and placebo recipients, repertoires were sequenced using samples collected on day 63 after the first injection. In Cohort 1b, 25 adults aged 18-55 years were enrolled at a single site in Boston, USA, between 29 July and 7 August 2020. Ad26.COV2.S was a replication-incompetent adenovirus type 26 vector that expressed a prefusion-stabilized SARS-CoV-2 spike protein derived from the original Wuhan strain.

The sequencing used peripheral blood, collected in a trial of Ad26.COV2.S vaccine versus placebo. The sequence derives from a person between 18 and 59 years old who received the Ad26.COV2.S COVID-19 vaccine or a placebo. This chain joins TRBV7-3 to TRBJ2-3; TRBD2 agrees with 8 junctional bases. Read as DNA, the sequence is TGTGCCAGCAGCCCGGCCGGGGGGGTCACAGATACGCAGTATTTT. It codes for CASSPAGGVTDTQYF.